This T cell receptor (beta chain) emerged from a study of T cells in Graves' hyperthyroidism and ophthalmopathy. There are a few counts of this clonotype. Amplified regions were TCR beta CDR3 sequences from RNA transcripts. Initially, a first-round RT-PCR of the TCR CDR3 employed the HTBI primer set. MiXCR, applied by TCRdb to the multiplex PCR reads, yields one record per CDR3 protein. The data show approximately 200,000 distinct CDR3 sequences, around 18% seen once. There are 13 residues in the CDR3. Trimming shortened V by 7 bases and J by 3 bases, and 13 bases separated the two germline ends. CDR1 is MNHNS, CDR2 SASEGT, per germline.

The rearrangement links TRBV6-1 to TRBJ2-7; D gene uncertain. The material sequenced was blood. The TCR was taken from a middle-aged man with Graves' hyperthyroidism. CDR3 loop: CASTGTTYYEQYF. The CDR3 coding sequence is TGTGCCAGCACGGGCACAACTTACTACGAGCAGTACTTC.